These 2 T cell receptor beta chains share one sample of origin, sequenced in a study of Ad26.COV2.S vaccination and SARS-CoV-2 variants. Treatment given: 15 to 20 received Ad26.COV2.S at low or high dose, single or two shots; a few received placebo; per-sample allocation not given. Sample collection was performed on day 63 after the first vaccine or placebo injection. Measured with immunoSEQ multiplex PCR; TCRdb has only the in-frame clones, and not every one. The sample comprises about 680,000 clones, about 89% of which are singletons, and over 1.3% rests with the top ten. Sequencing was performed on peripheral blood, taken in a trial of Ad26.COV2.S vaccine versus placebo. These receptors originate from a person between 18 and 65 years old who received the Ad26.COV2.S COVID-19 vaccine or a placebo.

This clone was found a few times. Here the CDR3 reads CASRTDSNQPQHF. The CDR3 DNA follows: TGTGCCAGCAGGACAGATAGCAATCAGCCCCAGCATTTT. The chain recombines TRBV2 with TRBJ1-5; D possibly corresponds to TRBD1 (5 bases). CDR3 length: 13 amino acids. Germline loops: CDR1 SNHLY, CDR2 FYNNEI. Trimming left V 6 bases short and J 0 bases short, with 6 bases between.

The table lists this clone with a count of one. The V and J genes are TRBV27 and TRBJ2-1; D not resolved. The CDR3 runs 13 residues. Germline lookup yields CDR1 MNHEY and CDR2 SMNVEV (reference sequence). The germline V and J ends were trimmed by 7 bases and 8 bases, with 15 bases remaining between them. The CDR3 nucleotides are TGTGCCAGCACAGGACGTCTGGCGGATGAGCAGTTCTTC. Protein product: CASTGRLADEQFF.